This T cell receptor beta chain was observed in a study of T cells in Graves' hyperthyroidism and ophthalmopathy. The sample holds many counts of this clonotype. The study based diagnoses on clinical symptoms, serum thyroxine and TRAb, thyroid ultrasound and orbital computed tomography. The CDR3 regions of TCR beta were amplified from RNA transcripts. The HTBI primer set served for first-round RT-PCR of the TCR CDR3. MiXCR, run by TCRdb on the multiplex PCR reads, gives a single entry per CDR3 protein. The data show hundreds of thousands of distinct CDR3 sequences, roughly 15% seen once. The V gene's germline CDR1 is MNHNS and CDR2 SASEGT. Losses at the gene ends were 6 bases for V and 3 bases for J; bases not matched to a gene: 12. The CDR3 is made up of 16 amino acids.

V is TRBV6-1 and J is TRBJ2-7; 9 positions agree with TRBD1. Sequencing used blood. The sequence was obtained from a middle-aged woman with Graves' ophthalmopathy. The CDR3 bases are TGTGCCAGCAGACTATTTGGACAGGGGAAAGACTACGAGCAGTACTTC. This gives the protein CASRLFGQGKDYEQYF.